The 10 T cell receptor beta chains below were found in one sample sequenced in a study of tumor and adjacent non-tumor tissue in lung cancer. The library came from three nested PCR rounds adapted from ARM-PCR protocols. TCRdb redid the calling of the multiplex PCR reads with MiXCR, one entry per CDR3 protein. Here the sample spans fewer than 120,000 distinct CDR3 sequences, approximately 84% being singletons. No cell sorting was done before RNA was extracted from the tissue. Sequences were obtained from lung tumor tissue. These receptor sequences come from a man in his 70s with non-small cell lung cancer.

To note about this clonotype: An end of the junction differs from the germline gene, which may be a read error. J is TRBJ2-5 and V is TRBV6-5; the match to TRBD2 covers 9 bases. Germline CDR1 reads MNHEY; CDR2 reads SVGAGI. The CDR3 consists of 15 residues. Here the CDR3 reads CASSYLAGSAETQHF. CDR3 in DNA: TGTGCCAGCAGTTACCTAGCGGGGTCTGCAGAGACCCAGCACTTC.

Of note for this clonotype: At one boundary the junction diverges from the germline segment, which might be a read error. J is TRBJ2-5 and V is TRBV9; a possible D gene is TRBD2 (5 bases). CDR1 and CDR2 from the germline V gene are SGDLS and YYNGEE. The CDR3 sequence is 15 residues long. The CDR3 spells CACSGGLFLEETQYF. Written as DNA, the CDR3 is TGTGCCTGCAGCGGTGGTCTCTTTCTGGAAGAGACCCAGTACTTC.

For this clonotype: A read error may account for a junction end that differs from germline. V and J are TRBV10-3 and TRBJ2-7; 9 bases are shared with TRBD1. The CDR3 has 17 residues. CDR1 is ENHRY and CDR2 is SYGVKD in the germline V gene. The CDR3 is CTISEYGQGKNTYEQYF. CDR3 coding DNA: TGTACCATCAGTGAGTACGGACAGGGGAAAAATACCTACGAGCAGTATTTC.

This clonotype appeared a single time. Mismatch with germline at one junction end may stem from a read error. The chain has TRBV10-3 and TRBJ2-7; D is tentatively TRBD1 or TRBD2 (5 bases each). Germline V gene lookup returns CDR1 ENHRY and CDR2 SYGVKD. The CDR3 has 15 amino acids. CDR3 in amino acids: CVISGGVRRPYEQYF. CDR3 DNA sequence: TGTGTCATCAGTGGGGGAGTCCGAAGGCCCTACGAGCAGTACTTC.

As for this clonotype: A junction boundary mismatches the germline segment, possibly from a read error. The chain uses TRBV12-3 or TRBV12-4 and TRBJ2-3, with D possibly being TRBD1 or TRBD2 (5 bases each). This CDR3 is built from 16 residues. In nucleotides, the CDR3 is TGTGCCAGCAGATTAGGGGACGGCGGGCTCACAGATACGCAGTATTTT. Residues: CASRLGDGGLTDTQYF.

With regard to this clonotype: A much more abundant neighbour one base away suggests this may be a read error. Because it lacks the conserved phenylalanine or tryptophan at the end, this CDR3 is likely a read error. In DNA, the CDR3 is TGTGCCAGCCCGCCGAACAGACGGAAAATCAGCACCGGGGAGCTGTTTGTT. This codes for CASPPNRRKISTGELFV. This sequence joins TRBV7-9 and TRBJ2-2, with D hard to call. The CDR3 spans 17 residues. Trimming left V 8 bases short and J 4 bases short, with 23 bases between. From germline, CDR1 is SEHNR and CDR2 FQNEAQ (reference sequence).

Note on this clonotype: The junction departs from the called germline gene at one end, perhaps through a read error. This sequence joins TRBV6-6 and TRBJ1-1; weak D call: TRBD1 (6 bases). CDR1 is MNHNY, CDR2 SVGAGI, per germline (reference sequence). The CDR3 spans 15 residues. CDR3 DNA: TGTGCCAGCAGCCCAAGTGGGGGGCGTAACATTGAAGCTTTCTTT. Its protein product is CASSPSGGRNIEAFF.

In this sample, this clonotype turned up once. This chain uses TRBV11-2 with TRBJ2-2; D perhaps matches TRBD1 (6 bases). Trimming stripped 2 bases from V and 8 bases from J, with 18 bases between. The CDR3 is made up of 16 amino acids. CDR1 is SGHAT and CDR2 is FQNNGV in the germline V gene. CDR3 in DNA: TGTGCCAGCAGCTTACTGGGCACAGGGATTGCAGGGGAGCTGTTTTTT. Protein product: CASSLLGTGIAGELFF.

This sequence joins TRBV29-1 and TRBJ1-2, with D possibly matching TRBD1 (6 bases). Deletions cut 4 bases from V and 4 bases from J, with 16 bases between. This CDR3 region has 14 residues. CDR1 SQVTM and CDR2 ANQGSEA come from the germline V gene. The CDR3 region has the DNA TGCAGCGTTGCATCAGGGGCATTCACCTATGGCTACACCTTC. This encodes CSVASGAFTYGYTF.

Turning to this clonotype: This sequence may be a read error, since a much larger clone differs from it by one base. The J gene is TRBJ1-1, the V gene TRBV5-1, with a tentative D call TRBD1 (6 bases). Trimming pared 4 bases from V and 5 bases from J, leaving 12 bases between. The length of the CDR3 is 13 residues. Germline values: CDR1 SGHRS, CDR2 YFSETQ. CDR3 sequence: CASSGQRLTEAFF. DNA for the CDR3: TGCGCCAGCAGCGGACAGCGTTTGACTGAAGCTTTCTTT.